Reported below is one T cell receptor (beta chain). This CDR3 contains 14 residues. Germline lookup yields CDR1 SGHNT and CDR2 YENEEA. The V and J ends lost 5 bases and 8 bases respectively, with 16 bases between them. This table comes from immunoSEQ multiplex PCR, and its TCRdb copy is limited to in-frame clones, with some not included. Of 190,000 or so clones listed, just under 95% are singletons. The record originates from a study of control samples from healthy donors and cancer patients. This receptor was obtained from a man between 18 and 29 years old in good health. Sequences were obtained from blood. The chain joins TRBV11-3 to TRBJ2-1; D possibly matches TRBD1 or TRBD2 (5 bases each). CDR3 sequence reads: CASSARDPFDEQFF. Written as DNA, the CDR3 is TGTGCCAGCAGCGCCCGGGACCCATTCGATGAGCAGTTCTTC.